This record covers a single T cell receptor (beta chain). The data were produced by immunoSEQ multiplex PCR, yet TCRdb's version contains in-frame clones alone and is incomplete. The table lists about 82,000 clones, roughly nine tenths of them singletons. The V gene's germline CDR1 is SGHVS and CDR2 FQNEAQ. The CDR3 spans 14 residues. V shed 1 base and J shed 5 bases, with 11 bases lying between them. The data were obtained in a study of PD-L1 blockade in urothelial cancer. The sample in question was PBMCs, obtained around atezolizumab (anti-PD-L1) treatment. This TCR came from a man in his fifties or sixties with urothelial cancer. The V and J genes are TRBV7-8 and TRBJ2-5, with unresolved D. CDR3 in amino acids: CASSLGATTETQYF. The CDR3 DNA is TGTGCCAGCAGCTTAGGGGCGACCACGGAGACCCAGTACTTC. Combining the CDR3 with reference TRBV7-8 and TRBJ2-5 gives the whole variable domain GAGVSQSPRYKVAKRGQDVALRCDPISGHVSLFWYQQALGQGPEFLTYFQNEAQLDKSGLPSDRFFAERPEGSVSTLKIQRTQQEDSAVYLCASSLGATTETQYFGPGTRLLVL.